This T cell receptor (beta chain) is from a study of T cell clones after liver transplantation. Study context: Without induction therapy, subjects received standard immunosuppression until 12-24 months post-transplant. Draws occurred before transplant, before withdrawal, and after complete or failed withdrawal.

Study conclusions and caveats: Conclusions were preliminary, with small, heterogeneous patient groups.

The protocol was immunoSEQ multiplex PCR, while the TCRdb copy is restricted to in-frame clones and leaves out a portion. The sample lists fewer than 85,000 clones; roughly 80% were seen once. As regards this clone: Its specificity is unknown.

This CDR3 region has 14 residues. Between the trimmed V and J ends, which lost 6 bases and 4 bases, there was a span of 17 bases. CDR1 SGHRS and CDR2 YFSETQ come from the germline V gene. The specimen comprised CD4+ T cells from blood, sampled 12 months after liver transplant. This TCR was sampled from a human patient who received a liver transplant. The T cells may partly be graft donor cells. The rearrangement joins TRBV5-1 to TRBJ2-7, with D perhaps matching TRBD2 (7 bases). CDR3 amino acids: CASTQGGGPYEQYF. As DNA, the CDR3 is TGCGCCAGCACCCAAGGGGGGGGACCTTACGAGCAGTACTTC.